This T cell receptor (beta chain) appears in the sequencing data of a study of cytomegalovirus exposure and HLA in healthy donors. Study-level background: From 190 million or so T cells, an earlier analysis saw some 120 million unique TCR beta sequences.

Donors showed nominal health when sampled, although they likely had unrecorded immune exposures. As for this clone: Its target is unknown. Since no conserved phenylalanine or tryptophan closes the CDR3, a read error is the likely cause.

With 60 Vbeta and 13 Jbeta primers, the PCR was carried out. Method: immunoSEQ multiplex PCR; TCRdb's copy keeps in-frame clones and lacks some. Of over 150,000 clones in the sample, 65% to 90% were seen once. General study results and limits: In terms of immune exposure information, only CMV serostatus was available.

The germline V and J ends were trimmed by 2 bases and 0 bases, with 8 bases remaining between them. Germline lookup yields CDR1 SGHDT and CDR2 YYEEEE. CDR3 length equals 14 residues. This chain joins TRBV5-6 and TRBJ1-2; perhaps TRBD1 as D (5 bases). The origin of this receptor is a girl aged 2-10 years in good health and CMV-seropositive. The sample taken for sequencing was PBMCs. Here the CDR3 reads CASSFTQANYGYTS. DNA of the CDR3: TGTGCCAGCAGCTTTACACAGGCTAACTATGGCTACACCTCC.